These 30 T cell receptor beta chains share one sample of origin, sequenced in a study of T cell repertoires in cytomegalovirus infection. TCRdb called the reads again in MiXCR, with one record for every CDR3 protein. The sample has about 190,000 distinct CDR3 sequences, more than 9% seen once. What was sequenced was PBMCs. Every receptor here comes from a human donor in good health (CMV status not recorded). Some clones in this sample may be carry-over from other donors' samples.

Many counts were recorded for this clonotype. The chain uses TRBV18 and TRBJ2-2; tentatively, D is TRBD1 (6 bases). Per germline, CDR1 KGHSH and CDR2 LQKENI. V was shortened by 2 bases and J by 0 bases, with 19 bases between the two germline ends. This CDR3 region has 19 residues. The DNA of the CDR3 is TGTGCCAGCTCACCAAACTGGCCTGGTGGGACAACGAACACCGGGGAGCTGTTTTTT. Translation gives CASSPNWPGGTTNTGELFF.

This clonotype showed up many times. This chain connects TRBV4-3 to TRBJ2-5; D is uncertain. The CDR3 loop spans 14 amino acids. Germline CDR1 is LGHNA and CDR2 is YSLEER. Trimming removed 0 bases from V and 4 bases from J, with 9 bases in between. CDR3 coding DNA: TGCGCCAGCAGCCAAGACGCTGGTGTAGAGACCCAGTACTTC. Protein: CASSQDAGVETQYF.

This clonotype was detected ten times or more. This chain uses TRBV6-1 with TRBJ2-2, with unresolved D. Germline CDR1 and CDR2: MNHNS and SASEGT. The V and J ends lost 6 bases and 6 bases respectively, with 2 bases between them. The CDR3 loop spans 10 amino acids. The CDR3 DNA follows: TGTGCCAGCAGCGCCGGGGAGCTGTTTTTT. Translated: CASSAGELFF.

This clonotype was observed at least ten times. The V call is TRBV7-2, the J call TRBJ1-2; no clear D gene. V gave up 1 base and J gave up 4 bases, with 13 bases separating them. The CDR3 covers 15 residues. Germline CDR1 is SGHTA and CDR2 is FQGNSA. The CDR3 loop is CASSLDSALPYGYTF. The CDR3 nucleotides are TGTGCCAGCAGCTTAGACTCAGCATTGCCCTATGGCTACACCTTC.

This clonotype was seen repeatedly, ten times or more. J is TRBJ1-2 and V is TRBV7-8; D possibly corresponds to TRBD1 (6 bases). The CDR3 is 14 amino acids. Per the germline V gene, CDR1 is SGHVS and CDR2 is FQNEAQ. Trimming cost V 4 bases and J 5 bases, with 14 bases left between them. The CDR3 loop reads CASSSQGGTYGYTF. The CDR3 DNA reads TGTGCCAGCAGCTCCCAAGGGGGTACTTATGGCTACACCTTC.

The sample holds a few counts of this clonotype. The rearrangement links TRBV28 to TRBJ2-1, with D perhaps matching TRBD2 (6 bases). The CDR3 runs 19 residues. Per germline, CDR1 MDHEN and CDR2 SYDVKM. Trimming left V 5 bases short and J 0 bases short, with 23 bases between. CDR3 in DNA: TGTGCCAGCAGTGGGGCCGGGGGACGGCGGGGAGGCTCCTACAATGAGCAGTTCTTC. Its translation: CASSGAGGRRGGSYNEQFF.

In its sample, this clonotype was seen many times. This chain links TRBV3-1 with TRBJ2-5, with D possibly TRBD1 on 6 matching bases. The V end was cut by 4 bases, the J end by 3 bases, with 9 bases between. The germline V gene has CDR1 LGHDT and CDR2 YNNKEL (reference sequence). The CDR3 spans 13 residues. The CDR3 nucleotides are TGTGCCAGCAGCCCGCGACAGGAAGAGACCCAGTACTTC. It codes for CASSPRQEETQYF.

This clonotype was seen ten or more times. J is TRBJ1-6 and V is TRBV7-9; TRBD1 might be the D (5 bases). The CDR3 has 12 amino acids. V lost 3 bases and J 9 bases, leaving 6 bases between the germline ends. Germline-derived CDR1 and CDR2 are SEHNR and FQNEAQ (reference sequence). CDR3 nucleotide sequence: TGTGCCAGCAGCTTCGGGGGTTCACCCCTCCACTTT. Its protein product is CASSFGGSPLHF.

The rearrangement links TRBV28 to TRBJ1-5; D is undetermined. CDR1 MDHEN and CDR2 SYDVKM come from the germline V gene. V was shortened by 7 bases and J by 4 bases, with 17 bases between the two germline ends. The CDR3 is 15 residues long. The CDR3 DNA is TGTGCCAGCACCTCAGTGGCCGCTGGGAATCAGCCCCAGCATTTT. This sequence encodes CASTSVAAGNQPQHF.

This clonotype was observed many times. V gene TRBV7-2 combines with J gene TRBJ2-3; the D is unclear. CDR3 length: 14 amino acids. CDR1 is SGHTA and CDR2 is FQGNSA in the germline V gene. Trimming pared 3 bases from V and 0 bases from J, leaving 7 bases between. The CDR3 sequence is CASSFGPSTDTQYF. Here the CDR3 DNA reads TGTGCCAGCAGCTTCGGTCCTAGCACAGATACGCAGTATTTT.

The chain links TRBV20-1 to TRBJ2-7, with 11 bases identical to TRBD2. The length of the CDR3 is 15 residues. J gave up 5 bases and V 6 bases, and 12 bases lay outside the gene matches. CDR1 is DFQATT and CDR2 is SNEGSKA in the germline V gene (reference sequence). The CDR3 sequence: CSAPRWLAGGNEQYF. Written as DNA, the CDR3 is TGCAGTGCCCCCCGGTGGCTAGCGGGGGGTAACGAGCAGTACTTC.

At least ten counts were recorded for this clonotype. The gene calls are TRBV7-2 and TRBJ2-3; perhaps TRBD2 as D (6 bases). The CDR3 is made up of 15 amino acids. The V end lost 5 bases, the J end lost 4 bases, and 16 bases lay between the germline ends. The germline V gene has CDR1 SGHTA and CDR2 FQGNSA. CDR3 nucleotide sequence: TGTGCCAGCAGCCCTCTCGGGGGTAACCCAGATACGCAGTATTTT. Translated: CASSPLGGNPDTQYF.

This clonotype occurred many times. The chain carries TRBV12-3 or TRBV12-4 and TRBJ2-1; 10 positions agree with TRBD2. The CDR3 is 14 residues long. The V gene end was trimmed by 8 bases and the J gene end by 7 bases; junction bases not matched to a gene: 8. CDR3 loop: CASPGAGGPNEQFF. The CDR3 DNA follows: TGTGCCAGCCCGGGAGCGGGAGGGCCGAATGAGCAGTTCTTC.

This clonotype was recorded at least ten times. The rearrangement joins TRBV28 to TRBJ1-5; D call uncertain. Trimming cost V 2 bases and J 6 bases, with 8 bases left between them. This CDR3 has 13 amino acids. The germline CDR1 and CDR2 sequences are MDHEN and SYDVKM. The CDR3 reads CASSLNLGQPQHF. The DNA for the CDR3 is TGTGCCAGCAGTTTAAATTTGGGTCAGCCCCAGCATTTT.

The J gene is TRBJ2-5, the V gene TRBV7-2; D possibly matches TRBD1 or TRBD2 (6 bases each). Trimming shortened V by 1 base and J by 5 bases, and 14 bases separated the two germline ends. The germline CDR1 and CDR2 sequences are SGHTA and FQGNSA. The CDR3 runs to 15 residues. The CDR3 region is CASSLVAGQLETQYF. The CDR3 nucleotides read TGTGCCAGCAGCTTAGTTGCGGGACAATTGGAGACCCAGTACTTC.

The rearrangement joins TRBV5-4 to TRBJ2-2; D call uncertain. The CDR3 contains 15 residues. The V gene's germline CDR1 is SGHNT and CDR2 YYREEE (reference sequence). Trimming removed 0 bases at V and 5 bases at J, with 11 bases between. Here the CDR3 reads CASSLAGRPTGELFF. CDR3 sequence (DNA): TGTGCCAGCAGCTTGGCAGGCAGACCTACCGGGGAGCTGTTTTTT.

The rearrangement uses TRBV28 and TRBJ1-5, with 7 bases that match TRBD1. The CDR3 consists of 14 residues. CDR1 and CDR2 from the germline V gene are MDHEN and SYDVKM. The J segment lost 7 bases and the V segment lost 6 bases, leaving 9 bases of the junction unmatched. The CDR3 DNA sequence: TGTGCCAGCAGCGGAGAACAGGGGAGGCAGCCCCAGCATTTT. This translates into CASSGEQGRQPQHF. The entire variable domain, with the rest obtained from reference TRBV28 and TRBJ1-5, is as follows: DVKVTQSSRYLVKRTGEKVFLECVQDMDHENMFWYRQDPGLGLRLIYFSYDVKMKEKGDIPEGYSVSREKKERFSLILESASTNQTSMYLCASSGEQGRQPQHFGDGTRLSIL.

This clonotype was seen a few times. The genes are TRBV29-1 and TRBJ1-2; no clear D. The germline gives CDR1 SQVTM, CDR2 ANQGSEA. CDR3 size: 12 residues. V lost 4 bases, J lost 5 bases, and 11 bases lay in between. CDR3 protein: CSVVQRLYGYTF. The CDR3 DNA reads TGCAGCGTTGTACAAAGGCTTTATGGCTACACCTTC.

The chain combines TRBV28 with TRBJ1-3; D is perhaps TRBD1 (5 bases). Germline CDR1 reads MDHEN; CDR2 reads SYDVKM. V was clipped by 5 bases and J by 2 bases, with 13 bases between them. The CDR3 is made up of 15 amino acids. CDR3 sequence reads: CASSPPWGAGNTIYF. The CDR3 coding sequence is TGTGCCAGCAGTCCCCCCTGGGGGGCTGGAAACACCATATATTTT.

This clonotype has at least ten counts. This chain uses TRBV19 with TRBJ2-7; 10 bases are shared with TRBD2. J lost 2 bases, V lost 5 bases, and 6 bases had no gene match. Germline loops: CDR1 LNHDA, CDR2 SQIVND (reference sequence). CDR3 length: 15 residues. The CDR3, as DNA: TGTGCCAGTAGTGCCGGGACTAGCGAGACCTACGAGCAGTACTTC. Its protein is CASSAGTSETYEQYF.

This clonotype showed up many times. The V gene is TRBV12-3 or TRBV12-4, the J gene TRBJ2-7; 7 bases align to TRBD1. The J segment lost 2 bases and the V segment lost 6 bases, leaving 4 bases of the junction unmatched. There are 13 residues in the CDR3. CDR3 loop: CASRTTGTYEQYF. The CDR3 nucleotides are TGTGCCAGCAGAACGACAGGGACCTACGAGCAGTACTTC.

This clonotype came up many times. The CDR3 bases are TGTGCCAGCAGCCCCCCCGGGGGAGGTCAGCCCCAGCATTTT. Amino acids: CASSPPGGGQPQHF. The rearrangement links TRBV7-2 to TRBJ1-5; D might be TRBD1 (5 bases). The germline V gene encodes CDR1 SGHTA and CDR2 FQGNSA. The CDR3 is 14 residues long. V lost 5 bases and J 6 bases, leaving 14 bases between the germline ends.

This clonotype has a handful of counts. CDR3 nucleotides: TGTGCCACGACGACAGGGGCTGGAAACACCATATATTTT. Translated, it gives CATTTGAGNTIYF. V usage is TRBV10-3 and J usage is TRBJ1-3; 8 bases are shared with TRBD1. The CDR3 extends over 13 amino acids. Germline CDR1 is ENHRY and CDR2 is SYGVKD. With 10 bases clipped from V and 2 bases from J, the junction kept 4 bases outside the gene matches.

The sample holds a few counts of this clonotype. This chain joins TRBV19 and TRBJ1-1; no firm D call. The CDR3 totals 14 residues. The germline V gene encodes CDR1 LNHDA and CDR2 SQIVND (reference sequence). The ends were cut back, 1 base at V and 4 bases at J, with 10 bases in the middle. The CDR3 region has the DNA TGTGCCAGTAGTATAGGTCAACCTTCCACTGAAGCTTTCTTT. This encodes CASSIGQPSTEAFF.

In this sample, this clonotype turned up many times. The chain is built from TRBV12-3 or TRBV12-4 and TRBJ2-7, with D possibly TRBD1 on 6 matching bases. Trimming pared 2 bases from V and 5 bases from J, leaving 22 bases between. The CDR3 has 17 residues. In DNA form, the CDR3 reads TGTGCCAGCAGTTTAAATACTGGCTCCCCTGAGGGGGACGAGCAGTACTTC. Its protein is CASSLNTGSPEGDEQYF.

The V and J genes are TRBV27 and TRBJ1-4; D is ambiguous. The CDR3 loop spans 13 amino acids. The germline CDR1 and CDR2 sequences are MNHEY and SMNVEV (reference sequence). With 5 bases removed from V and 5 bases from J, the gap between germline ends came to 9 bases. The CDR3 spells CASSLYGNEKLFF. The CDR3 nucleotides are TGTGCCAGCAGTCTTTATGGAAATGAAAAACTGTTTTTT.

This clonotype has a count of ten or more. The chain uses TRBV10-3 and TRBJ2-7, with a tentative D call TRBD1 (5 bases). The CDR3 sequence is 12 residues long. Trimming took off 5 bases at V and 4 bases at J, with 9 bases between the two ends. Germline lookup yields CDR1 ENHRY and CDR2 SYGVKD. The CDR3 spells CAISKQEYEQYF. CDR3 nucleotide sequence: TGTGCCATCAGTAAACAGGAGTACGAGCAGTACTTC.

The sample holds many counts of this clonotype. The germline gene is not matched at one end of the junction; a read error may be the cause. This chain uses TRBV19 with TRBJ2-1; 11 positions agree with TRBD2. This CDR3 is 14 amino acids long. Per the germline V gene, CDR1 is LNHDA and CDR2 is SQIVND (reference sequence). The CDR3 DNA reads as TGTGCCAGTAGGCACGGGATTGATAGCGGGAGGGACATCTTC. Translation: CASRHGIDSGRDIF.

The chain joins TRBV5-1 to TRBJ2-7; the match to TRBD2 covers 11 bases. Looked up from germline, CDR1 is SGHRS and CDR2 is YFSETQ. V dropped 5 bases and J dropped 6; count of bases not matched to a gene: 13. The CDR3 is 16 amino acids. This CDR3 reads CASRPTTGTSGFEQYF. CDR3 in DNA: TGCGCCAGCAGGCCAACAACCGGGACTAGCGGTTTCGAGCAGTACTTC.

The chain uses TRBV5-1 and TRBJ1-1; the match to TRBD1 covers 8 bases. The length of the CDR3 is 16 residues. V lost 7 bases and J lost 0; bases outside the gene matches: 11. CDR1 is SGHRS and CDR2 is YFSETQ in the germline V gene. This CDR3 is CASLGPGGRMNTEAFF. The CDR3 nucleotides read TGCGCCAGCCTGGGACCAGGGGGCCGTATGAACACTGAAGCTTTCTTT.